These 5 T cell receptor beta chains were sequenced from one sample in a study of OX40 agonist ivuxolimab in advanced cancers. Libraries were prepared by immunoSEQ multiplex PCR; TCRdb keeps only in-frame clonotypes and omits some of them. The sample shows about 52,000 clones, 88% of them seen only once. The specimen was CD4+ or CD8+ T cells sorted from blood, collected in a trial of the OX40 agonist ivuxolimab. The receptor set was obtained from an adult with an advanced solid tumor such as melanoma, head and neck, liver or kidney cancer.

The V gene is TRBV2, the J gene TRBJ1-2, with 7 bases aligning to TRBD1. The germline V gene encodes CDR1 SNHLY and CDR2 FYNNEI. This CDR3 comprises 13 residues. Trimming took 4 bases from V and 6 from J; bases not matched to a gene: 5. The CDR3 spells CASSVGGRDGYTF. Written as DNA, the CDR3 is TGTGCCAGCAGTGTAGGGGGCCGCGATGGCTACACCTTC.

The chain has TRBV10-3 and TRBJ1-5, with 11 nucleotides matching TRBD1. This CDR3 comprises 16 residues. The V gene end was trimmed by 0 bases and the J gene end by 6 bases; junction bases not matched to a gene: 4. Germline CDR1 reads ENHRY; CDR2 reads SYGVKD. DNA for the CDR3: TGTGCCATCAGTGAGTCGGCCGGGACAGGGGGTCAGCCCCAGCATTTT. This translates into CAISESAGTGGQPQHF.

The V and J genes are TRBV4-3 and TRBJ1-4; D unclear. The CDR3 has 16 residues. Per germline, CDR1 LGHNA and CDR2 YSLEER. The V gene lost 0 bases and the J gene lost 0 bases, with 8 bases spanning the gap. CDR3 sequence: CASSQDGLSTNEKLFF. CDR3 sequence (DNA): TGCGCCAGCAGCCAAGATGGGTTGTCAACTAATGAAAAACTGTTTTTT.

This chain links TRBV5-1 with TRBJ2-1; TRBD2 agrees at 9 bases. Germline values: CDR1 SGHRS, CDR2 YFSETQ. The CDR3 totals 15 residues. The junction had 5 bases not matched to a gene; V was cut back by 0 bases and J by 7 bases. The CDR3: CASSLEGGLANEQFF. The CDR3 DNA reads as TGCGCCAGCAGCTTGGAGGGGGGACTAGCTAATGAGCAGTTCTTC.

The CDR3 protein is CASSQDRGRAGELFF. The CDR3 nucleotides are TGTGCCAGCAGTCAAGACAGGGGGCGGGCCGGGGAGCTGTTTTTT. The gene calls are TRBV6-5 and TRBJ2-2; the match to TRBD1 covers 10 bases. CDR3 size: 15 residues. J gave up 6 bases and V 5 bases, and 6 bases lay outside the gene matches. Germline V gene lookup returns CDR1 MNHEY and CDR2 SVGAGI.